Below are 10 T cell receptor beta chains sequenced from a single sample in a study of control samples from healthy donors and cancer patients (TCRdb year 2020). To prepare the library, the immunoSEQ multiplex PCR assay was applied. What TCRdb holds here is the immuneACCESS table cut down to in-frame rearrangements. Part of the clones is not present; checked against another copy, under half of the missing clones reflect an unresolved V gene, and the others are unexplained. Across this sample there are approximately 100,000 clones, with roughly four fifths seen only once. The top ten clones comprise 2% to 2.5% of the sample. The sequenced sample consisted of blood. These receptors were collected from a man between 60 and 70 years old in good health.

The rearrangement links TRBV5-1 to TRBJ1-6, with D perhaps TRBD1 (5 bases). Germline V gene lookup returns CDR1 SGHRS and CDR2 YFSETQ. This CDR3 region has 18 residues. Trimming stripped 5 bases from V and 8 bases from J, with 26 bases between. CDR3 loop: CASRLRPFGLGVHSPLHF. Here the CDR3 DNA reads TGCGCCAGCAGACTCCGACCGTTTGGATTGGGGGTTCATTCACCCCTCCACTTT. The variable domain in full, completed from reference TRBV5-1 and TRBJ1-6, reads KAGVTQTPRYLIKTRGQQVTLSCSPISGHRSVSWYQQTPGQGLQFLFEYFSETQRNKGNFPGRFSGRQFSNSRSEMNVSTLELGDSALYLCASRLRPFGLGVHSPLHFGNGTRLTVT.

J is TRBJ2-3 and V is TRBV18; possibly TRBD2 for D (6 bases). V lost 1 base and J 2 bases, leaving 10 bases between the germline ends. Germline V gives CDR1 KGHSH, CDR2 LQKENI. This CDR3 is 15 amino acids long. The CDR3 DNA is TGTGCCAGCTCACCACTAGCGGACGACACAGATACGCAGTATTTT. Its protein is CASSPLADDTDTQYF.

The chain links TRBV28 to TRBJ2-5, with 7 bases identical to TRBD1. The CDR3 has 16 residues. Trimming cost V 6 bases and J 0 bases; bases outside gene matches: 10. Per germline, CDR1 MDHEN and CDR2 SYDVKM. This chain's CDR3 is CASRAPGTVNQETQYF. CDR3 nucleotides: TGTGCCAGCAGAGCCCCCGGGACAGTAAACCAAGAGACCCAGTACTTC.

V usage is TRBV28 and J usage is TRBJ1-2; TRBD1 aligns across 8 bases. The CDR3 sequence is 11 residues long. V shed 6 bases and J 10 bases; nucleotides not matched to a gene: 4. Germline CDR1 reads MDHEN; CDR2 reads SYDVKM. In nucleotides, the CDR3 is TGTGCCAGCAGCAGGGGGCGACTCTACACCTTC. Encoded protein: CASSRGRLYTF.

The genes are TRBV12-3 or TRBV12-4 and TRBJ1-2; D gene ambiguous. V lost 3 bases and J 0 bases, leaving 5 bases between the germline ends. The CDR3 loop spans 13 amino acids. The CDR3 region is CASSFGSNYGYTF. The CDR3 DNA sequence: TGTGCCAGCAGTTTTGGGTCTAACTATGGCTACACCTTC.

CDR3 protein: CASSTTSGSHEQYF. The CDR3 DNA follows: TGTGCCAGCAGTACGACTAGCGGGAGCCACGAGCAGTACTTC. The V and J genes are TRBV27 and TRBJ2-7, with TRBD2 matching 12 bases. The junction had 4 bases not matched to a gene; V was cut back by 5 bases and J by 5 bases. The CDR3 consists of 14 residues. Germline-derived CDR1 and CDR2 are MNHEY and SMNVEV (reference sequence).

The chain has TRBV5-6 and TRBJ2-1, with D maybe TRBD1 (5 bases). Germline V CDR1 and CDR2: SGHDT, YYEEEE. The CDR3 runs 14 residues. Trimming removed 4 bases at V and 6 bases at J, with 14 bases between. For the CDR3, the DNA is TGTGCCAGCAGCCCACAGGATTGGGGCAATGAGCAGTTCTTC. Its translation: CASSPQDWGNEQFF.

The chain has TRBV6-5 and TRBJ2-1; 10 bases match TRBD2. V lost 6 bases and J lost 6; bases outside the gene matches: 5. CDR1 and CDR2 (germline): MNHEY, SVGAGI. There are 14 residues in the CDR3. CDR3 protein: CASRTSGEFNEQFF. The CDR3 DNA sequence: TGTGCCAGCAGAACTAGCGGGGAGTTCAATGAGCAGTTCTTC.

This chain links TRBV7-2 with TRBJ2-3; 7 bases map to TRBD2. Losses at the gene ends were 2 bases for V and 4 bases for J; bases not matched to a gene: 3. Per the germline V gene, CDR1 is SGHTA and CDR2 is FQGNSA. The CDR3 contains 14 residues. The CDR3 DNA sequence: TGTGCCAGCAGCTTACAGCGGGGCCCAGATACGCAGTATTTT. This encodes CASSLQRGPDTQYF. Complete variable domain (other parts from reference TRBV7-2 and TRBJ2-3): GAGVSQSPSNKVTEKGKDVELRCDPISGHTALYWYRQSLGQGLEFLIYFQGNSAPDKSGLPSDRFSAERTGGSVSTLTIQRTQQEDSAVYLCASSLQRGPDTQYFGPGTRLTVL.

The chain carries TRBV9 and TRBJ1-3, with D maybe TRBD1 (5 bases). Germline V gene lookup returns CDR1 SGDLS and CDR2 YYNGEE. V was shortened by 2 bases and J by 3 bases, with 9 bases between the two germline ends. The CDR3 has 14 residues. The CDR3, as DNA: TGTGCCAGCAGCGTCTTAGGGGATGGAAACACCATATATTTT. Amino acid sequence: CASSVLGDGNTIYF.